Shown below are 7 T cell receptor beta chains from a single sample sequenced in a study of blood T cells in healthy people across ages. Combining a sample-barcoded 5' primer with a J-beta primer mix, a second PCR ran for about 6 to 11 cycles. TCRdb passed the 5' RACE reads through MiXCR, listing each CDR3 protein once. Counted here are about 640,000 distinct CDR3 sequences, roughly 53% occurring once; the ten biggest clones make up 30% to 45%. The sample taken for sequencing was blood. These receptors all stem from a man aged 60 to 69 in good health.

This clonotype showed up just a few times. The genes are TRBV5-1 and TRBJ1-6; 7 bases line up with TRBD1. The CDR3 extends over 14 amino acids. Germline V CDR1 and CDR2: SGHRS, YFSETQ. V shed 2 bases, J shed 9 bases, and the junction held 5 bases outside the gene matches. The CDR3 sequence: CASSFTGDGSPLHF. The CDR3 DNA sequence: TGCGCCAGCAGCTTCACAGGGGACGGTTCACCCCTCCACTTT.

There are a few counts of this clonotype. The rearrangement uses TRBV20-1 and TRBJ2-5, with a weak D call TRBD2 (5 bases). Trimming shortened V by 3 bases and J by 1 base, and 12 bases separated the two germline ends. Germline V gene data show CDR1 as DFQATT and CDR2 as SNEGSKA (reference sequence). The CDR3 consists of 14 residues. As DNA, the CDR3 is TGCAGTGCTAGGAAGGTCGGGGTCCAAGAGACCCAGTACTTC. Its protein product is CSARKVGVQETQYF.

This clonotype appeared a few times. The rearrangement links TRBV7-2 to TRBJ1-5; TRBD1 aligns across 8 bases. The CDR3 has 16 residues. V was pared by 4 bases and J by 1 base, with 6 bases of the junction left unmatched. Looked up from germline, CDR1 is SGHTA and CDR2 is FQGNSA. Written as DNA, the CDR3 is TGTGCCAGCAGCTCGACAGGGGTTACAAGCAATCAGCCCCAGCATTTT. This translates into CASSSTGVTSNQPQHF.

This chain connects TRBV3-1 to TRBJ2-1; D is unresolved. The V gene lost 1 base and the J gene lost 9 bases, with 19 bases spanning the gap. The CDR3 totals 16 residues. The germline V gene has CDR1 LGHDT and CDR2 YNNKEL (reference sequence). The CDR3 spells CASSQGATARAGEQFF. DNA of the CDR3: TGTGCCAGCAGCCAAGGAGCTACCGCGAGAGCTGGTGAGCAGTTCTTC.

The rearrangement uses TRBV15 and TRBJ1-4; D uncertain. Trimming removed 1 base at V and 0 bases at J, with 18 bases between. Germline V gene lookup returns CDR1 LNHNV and CDR2 YYDKDF (reference sequence). CDR3 size: 19 residues. The CDR3 DNA sequence: TGTGCCACCAGCAGAGGGGCGACACGACTAGCAACAACTAATGAAAAACTGTTTTTT. Translating it yields CATSRGATRLATTNEKLFF.

This clonotype was observed a single time. The chain carries TRBV12-3 or TRBV12-4 and TRBJ2-5; D possibly corresponds to TRBD2 (6 bases). Trimming pared 6 bases from V and 5 bases from J, leaving 19 bases between. This CDR3 comprises 15 residues. The CDR3 loop reads CASSPLLAYGETQYF. CDR3 bases: TGTGCCAGCAGCCCCCTCCTAGCGTATGGGGAGACCCAGTACTTC.

The genes are TRBV6-2 or TRBV6-3 and TRBJ2-4; possibly TRBD1 or TRBD2 for D (5 bases each). TRBJ2-7 matches the DNA end more closely, so the J call is doubtful. The CDR3 consists of 16 residues. Looked up from germline, CDR1 is MNHEY and CDR2 is SVGEGT. CDR3 in amino acids: CASSLISGAGIYEQYF. As DNA, the CDR3 is TGTGCCAGCAGCCTCATATCCGGGGCAGGGATTTACGAGCAGTACTTC.